Below are 24 T cell receptor beta chains sequenced from a single sample in a study of blood T cell repertoires in COVID-19. Profiling relied on immunoSEQ multiplex PCR, and the TCRdb table lists in-frame clones only, not all of them. The sample shows around 70,000 clones, roughly 80% of them seen only once. The sample was peripheral blood. All receptors come from a human donor in a cohort sampled during active COVID-19.

This chain links TRBV24-1 with TRBJ1-2; D is ambiguous. The V end was cut by 3 bases, the J end by 4 bases, with 8 bases between. Germline V CDR1 and CDR2: KGHDR, SFDVKD. This CDR3 has 13 residues. DNA of the CDR3: TGTGCCACCAGTGATGGCGGCCGCTATGGCTACACCTTC. Its protein is CATSDGGRYGYTF.

The chain links TRBV18 to TRBJ2-2, with TRBD2 identical over 10 bases. V was pared by 3 bases and J by 1 base, with 5 bases of the junction left unmatched. Germline CDR1 KGHSH, CDR2 LQKENI. This CDR3 spans 17 amino acids. CDR3 region: CASSPFTSGVNTGELFF. CDR3 bases: TGTGCCAGCTCACCTTTCACTAGCGGGGTGAACACCGGGGAGCTGTTTTTT.

J is TRBJ1-2 and V is TRBV7-8, with 8 bases matching TRBD1. V was pared by 3 bases and J by 8 bases, with 5 bases of the junction left unmatched. CDR1 SGHVS and CDR2 FQNEAQ come from the germline V gene. CDR3 length equals 13 residues. CDR3 loop: CASSLGQEEGYTF. The CDR3 DNA follows: TGTGCCAGCAGCTTGGGACAGGAGGAGGGCTACACCTTC. Supplemented by reference TRBV7-8 and TRBJ1-2, the full variable domain reads GAGVSQSPRYKVAKRGQDVALRCDPISGHVSLFWYQQALGQGPEFLTYFQNEAQLDKSGLPSDRFFAERPEGSVSTLKIQRTQQEDSAVYLCASSLGQEEGYTFGSGTRLTVV.

This sequence joins TRBV6-2 or TRBV6-3 and TRBJ2-5; 9 bases fit TRBD1. The CDR3 spans 14 residues. Losses at the gene ends were 4 bases for V and 4 bases for J; bases not matched to a gene: 4. Germline V lookup: CDR1 MNHEY, CDR2 SVGEGT. CDR3 DNA sequence: TGTGCCAGCAGTTCCGTGGACAGGGGAGAGACCCAGTACTTC. It encodes CASSSVDRGETQYF.

V and J are TRBV11-3 and TRBJ2-3; 9 positions match TRBD2. The V gene end was trimmed by 4 bases and the J gene end by 6 bases; junction bases not matched to a gene: 17. Germline values: CDR1 SGHNT, CDR2 YENEEA. The CDR3 spans 18 residues. As DNA, the CDR3 is TGTGCCAGCAGCTCCCCGGGACTAGCCAACCCGGTGGTGGATACGCAGTATTTT. The encoded protein is CASSSPGLANPVVDTQYF.

This clone was counted once. The gene calls are TRBV7-9 and TRBJ1-5, with 8 bases aligning to TRBD1. Per the germline V gene, CDR1 is SEHNR and CDR2 is FQNEAQ (reference sequence). The J segment lost 0 bases and the V segment lost 1 base, leaving 5 bases of the junction unmatched. The CDR3 has 17 residues. The CDR3 sequence: CASSLGTGRHSNQPQHF. For the CDR3, the DNA is TGTGCCAGCAGCTTAGGGACAGGGAGACATAGCAATCAGCCCCAGCATTTT.

The chain employs TRBV6-1 and TRBJ2-7; D gene ambiguous. The CDR3 runs to 12 residues. V gave up 1 base and J gave up 4 bases, with 5 bases separating them. Germline loops: CDR1 MNHNS, CDR2 SASEGT. DNA of the CDR3: TGTGCCAGCAGTGAAGGACTTTACGAGCAGTACGTC. Amino acid sequence: CASSEGLYEQYV.

V and J are TRBV2 and TRBJ2-6; no reliable D call. V dropped 3 bases and J dropped 0 bases, with 3 bases sitting between them. CDR1 SNHLY and CDR2 FYNNEI come from the germline V gene. This CDR3 comprises 14 residues. CDR3 residues: CASSDSSGANVLTF. The CDR3, as DNA: TGTGCCAGCAGTGACAGCTCTGGGGCCAACGTCCTGACTTTC.

The chain combines TRBV20-1 with TRBJ1-2, with TRBD1 matching 9 bases. The CDR3 has 13 amino acids. With V trimmed by 3 bases and J by 5 bases, 4 bases remained unmatched. Germline V gene lookup returns CDR1 DFQATT and CDR2 SNEGSKA (reference sequence). This CDR3 is CSASDRGLYGYTF. DNA for the CDR3: TGCAGTGCTAGTGACAGGGGGTTGTATGGCTACACCTTC.

About this clone itself: Other DNA sequences in the sample encode the same CDR3. J is TRBJ2-3 and V is TRBV5-1; 7 nucleotides align to TRBD2. The CDR3 consists of 15 residues. V lost 4 bases and J lost 0; bases outside the gene matches: 5. Germline CDR1 and CDR2: SGHRS and YFSETQ. CDR3 coding DNA: TGCGCCAGCAGCCTCGGAGCGGGGAGCACAGATACGCAGTATTTT. It codes for CASSLGAGSTDTQYF.

This rearrangement joins TRBV18 to TRBJ1-3, with TRBD1 matching over 7 bases. Germline CDR1 reads KGHSH; CDR2 reads LQKENI. This CDR3 is built from 13 residues. V trimming: 10 bases; J trimming: 4 bases; junction bases outside the gene matches: 7. The CDR3 DNA reads TGTGCCACCAAGACAGGGAGAGGAAACACCATATATTTT. It yields the protein CATKTGRGNTIYF. The full variable domain, in which reference TRBV18 and TRBJ1-3 provide the parts outside the CDR3, is NAGVMQNPRHLVRRRGQEARLRCSPMKGHSHVYWYRQLPEEGLKFMVYLQKENIIDESGMPKERFSAEFPKEGPSILRIQQVVRGDSAAYFCATKTGRGNTIYFGEGSWLTVV.

V and J are TRBV7-2 and TRBJ1-1, with 8 positions matching TRBD1. The CDR3 has 14 residues. Per germline, CDR1 SGHTA and CDR2 FQGNSA. Trimming removed 5 bases from V and 6 bases from J; junction bases left unmatched: 8. The CDR3 here is CASSPQGGVSEAFF. DNA for the CDR3: TGTGCCAGCAGCCCACAGGGGGGAGTCTCTGAAGCTTTCTTT.

Of note for this clone: Other DNA variants within this sample encode the same CDR3. The chain uses TRBV7-9 and TRBJ1-1, with a weak D call TRBD1 (6 bases). Trimming stripped 5 bases from V and 1 base from J, with 8 bases between. The germline CDR1 and CDR2 sequences are SEHNR and FQNEAQ (reference sequence). CDR3 length: 13 amino acids. CDR3 DNA sequence: TGTGCCAGCAGCCAGACAGGGAACACTGAAGCTTTCTTT. This sequence encodes CASSQTGNTEAFF.

The V and J genes are TRBV2 and TRBJ1-1; maybe TRBD1 (5 bases). Germline CDR1 and CDR2: SNHLY and FYNNEI. Trimming took off 6 bases at V and 1 base at J, with 18 bases between the two ends. This CDR3 is 16 amino acids long. The CDR3 spells CASRKAWTLKNTEAFF. The CDR3 region has the DNA TGTGCCAGCAGGAAAGCTTGGACACTGAAGAACACTGAAGCTTTCTTT.

The V call is TRBV4-1, the J call TRBJ2-5; 8 bases fit TRBD1. The V gene's germline CDR1 is MGHRA and CDR2 YSYEKL. After removal of 5 bases from V and 5 bases from J, the junction contained 10 bases not matched to a gene. This CDR3 has 15 amino acids. The chain's CDR3 is CASSLGQATAETQYF. The CDR3 DNA follows: TGCGCCAGCAGCTTGGGACAGGCGACGGCGGAGACCCAGTACTTC.

The chain uses TRBV19 and TRBJ1-2; no clear D. This CDR3 region has 14 residues. V lost 0 bases and J lost 4, with 9 bases in between. CDR1 and CDR2 (germline): LNHDA, SQIVND (reference sequence). The CDR3 DNA reads TGTGCCAGTAGTATAGAAACAGCCGTCTATGGCTACACCTTC. Translation gives CASSIETAVYGYTF.

The V and J genes are TRBV6-5 and TRBJ2-7; 8 nucleotides match TRBD1. Germline V gene data show CDR1 as MNHEY and CDR2 as SVGAGI. The CDR3 length is 13 residues. Germline trimming cut 5 bases from V and 5 bases from J; bases unmatched to any gene: 5. The DNA of the CDR3 is TGTGCCAGCAGTCGGGACAGGAGAAACGAGCAGTACTTC. This sequence encodes CASSRDRRNEQYF.

CDR3 loop: CASSPLDTGELFF. The CDR3 bases are TGTGCCAGCAGCCCCCTTGACACCGGGGAGCTGTTTTTT. The V gene is TRBV7-3, the J gene TRBJ2-2; D is unresolved. Per germline, CDR1 SGHTA and CDR2 FQGTGA. The V end was cut by 5 bases, the J end by 3 bases, with 7 bases between. The CDR3 has 13 residues.

The J gene is TRBJ2-1, the V gene TRBV7-6, with TRBD2 as a possible D gene (6 bases). The CDR3 runs to 16 residues. Germline values: CDR1 SGHVS, CDR2 FNYEAQ. The ends were cut back, 1 base at V and 0 bases at J, with 10 bases in the middle. The CDR3 coding sequence is TGTGCCAGCAGCTTAGTGGGGGGTAGCTCCTACAATGAGCAGTTCTTC. Translating gives CASSLVGGSSYNEQFF.

The chain is built from TRBV12-3 or TRBV12-4 and TRBJ2-7, with 8 bases identical to TRBD2. Germline trimming cut 7 bases from V and 1 base from J; bases unmatched to any gene: 3. The CDR3 consists of 13 residues. DNA of the CDR3: TGTGCCAGCACCACGGGGGGGTCCTACGAGCAGTACTTC. Translating it yields CASTTGGSYEQYF.

The V gene is TRBV5-4, the J gene TRBJ1-4, with 9 positions matching TRBD1. Germline-derived CDR1 and CDR2 are SGHNT and YYREEE (reference sequence). V trimming: 4 bases; J trimming: 9 bases; junction bases outside the gene matches: 7. The CDR3 totals 14 residues. The CDR3 region is CASSLDRGSQKLFF. CDR3 DNA: TGTGCCAGCAGCCTGGACAGGGGTAGCCAAAAACTGTTTTTT.

The chain recombines TRBV5-4 with TRBJ1-2; perhaps TRBD1 as D (5 bases). The CDR3 runs to 14 residues. CDR1 and CDR2 (germline): SGHNT, YYREEE (reference sequence). Trimming removed 2 bases at V and 4 bases at J, with 12 bases between. The CDR3 nucleotides are TGTGCCAGCAGCTTAGCCAGGGCCATCTATGGCTACACCTTC. This translates into CASSLARAIYGYTF.

The CDR3 reads CASSALDSASTTGELFF. The CDR3 bases are TGTGCCAGCAGCGCTCTGGACAGCGCCTCGACCACCGGGGAGCTGTTTTTT. The chain combines TRBV9 with TRBJ2-2; D possibly corresponds to TRBD1 (6 bases). Germline CDR1 and CDR2: SGDLS and YYNGEE. The CDR3 has 17 residues. The V and J ends lost 3 bases and 4 bases respectively, with 19 bases between them.

DNA for the CDR3: TGCGCCAGCAGCCAAGAAGCACAGTATACGCCCCAGCATTTT. Amino acid sequence: CASSQEAQYTPQHF. V gene TRBV4-1 combines with J gene TRBJ1-5; D is undetermined. The CDR3 has 14 residues. V was cut by 0 bases and J by 9 bases, with 12 bases left in between. Looked up from germline, CDR1 is MGHRA and CDR2 is YSYEKL.